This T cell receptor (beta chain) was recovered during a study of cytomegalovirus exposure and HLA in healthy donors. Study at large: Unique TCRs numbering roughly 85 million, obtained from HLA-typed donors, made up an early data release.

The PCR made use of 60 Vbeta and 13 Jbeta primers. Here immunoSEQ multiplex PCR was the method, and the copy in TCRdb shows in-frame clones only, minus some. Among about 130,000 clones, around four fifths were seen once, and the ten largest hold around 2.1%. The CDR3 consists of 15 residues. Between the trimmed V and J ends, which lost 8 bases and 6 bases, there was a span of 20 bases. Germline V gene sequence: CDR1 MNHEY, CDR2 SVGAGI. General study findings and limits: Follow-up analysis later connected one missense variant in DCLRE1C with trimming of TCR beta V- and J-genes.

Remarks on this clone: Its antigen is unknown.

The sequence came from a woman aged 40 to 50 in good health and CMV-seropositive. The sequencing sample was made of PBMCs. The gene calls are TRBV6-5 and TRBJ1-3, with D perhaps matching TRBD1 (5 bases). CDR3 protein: CASRWSRDSLNTIYF. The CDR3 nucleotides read TGTGCCAGCCGATGGAGTCGGGACTCTTTAAACACCATATATTTT.